Following are 22 T cell receptor beta chains from one sample sequenced in a study of graft-versus-host responses after intestinal transplantation. Their antigen targets remain unknown. TCRdb keeps only in-frame clones here, not all; method: immunoSEQ multiplex PCR. Here the sample spans tens of thousands of clones, about nine tenths being singletons. The sequences come from unstimulated CD8+ T cells sorted from spleen or lymph node cells, collected before intestinal transplant. These receptors were collected from a human donor who received an intestinal transplant.

The rearrangement links TRBV27 to TRBJ2-3, with 12 nucleotides matching TRBD1. In germline, CDR1 is MNHEY, CDR2 SMNVEV (reference sequence). The CDR3 is 14 amino acids. V lost 4 bases, J lost 6 bases, and 2 bases stayed unmatched. The CDR3 DNA reads TGTGCCAGCAGTTGGGACAGGGGGCGGGATACGCAGTATTTT. It yields the protein CASSWDRGRDTQYF.

The CDR3 region is CASGTGSHEQFF. CDR3 nucleotides: TGTGCCAGCGGGACAGGGTCGCATGAGCAGTTCTTC. The chain is built from TRBV6-4 and TRBJ2-1, with 9 bases identical to TRBD1. This CDR3 has 12 residues. The germline CDR1 and CDR2 sequences are MRHNA and SNTAGT. Losses at the gene ends were 8 bases for V and 8 bases for J; bases not matched to a gene: 4.

The chain is built from TRBV11-2 and TRBJ1-1, with D uncertain. The ends were cut back, 5 bases at V and 8 bases at J, with 9 bases in the middle. The CDR3 has 11 residues. The germline V gene has CDR1 SGHAT and CDR2 FQNNGV. Here the CDR3 reads CASSASYEAFF. In DNA form, the CDR3 reads TGTGCCAGCAGCGCTAGTTACGAAGCTTTCTTT. The full variable domain, its missing parts supplied by reference TRBV11-2 and TRBJ1-1, is EAGVAQSPRYKIIEKRQSVAFWCNPISGHATLYWYQQILGQGPKLLIQFQNNGVVDDSQLPKDRFSAERLKGVDSTLKIQPAKLEDSAVYLCASSASYEAFFGQGTRLTVV.

V is TRBV15 and J is TRBJ1-5; no reliable D call. V was cut by 5 bases and J by 6 bases, with 11 bases left in between. There are 13 residues in the CDR3. Germline values: CDR1 LNHNV, CDR2 YYDKDF (reference sequence). The DNA for the CDR3 is TGTGCCACCAGCGCGAGTATTGCTCAGCCCCAGCATTTT. Amino acids: CATSASIAQPQHF.

This rearrangement joins TRBV5-6 to TRBJ2-7; 9 bases match TRBD1. Germline values: CDR1 SGHDT, CDR2 YYEEEE. The CDR3 contains 16 residues. Trimming took 5 bases from V and 1 from J; bases not matched to a gene: 10. The CDR3, as DNA: TGTGCCAGCAGAGGGGGCGTGGGACAGGGTTCCTACGAGCAGTACTTC. Translating it yields CASRGGVGQGSYEQYF.

This clone was recorded only once. The chain has TRBV27 and TRBJ2-7; D call uncertain. Germline values: CDR1 MNHEY, CDR2 SMNVEV (reference sequence). V lost 6 bases and J 4 bases, leaving 7 bases between the germline ends. The CDR3 extends over 11 amino acids. CDR3 sequence: CASSSPYEQYF. The CDR3 DNA reads as TGTGCCAGCAGCTCCCCTTACGAGCAGTACTTC.

V and J are TRBV27 and TRBJ1-2, with D perhaps TRBD1 (5 bases). V lost 5 bases and J 5 bases, leaving 15 bases between the germline ends. The V gene's germline CDR1 is MNHEY and CDR2 SMNVEV (reference sequence). The CDR3 sequence is 14 residues long. CDR3: CASSPERRGYGYTF. CDR3 coding DNA: TGTGCCAGCAGTCCGGAACGGAGGGGATATGGCTACACCTTC.

This chain links TRBV2 with TRBJ1-1, with D tentatively TRBD1 (6 bases). V lost 10 bases and J lost 1, with 13 bases in between. Germline assignment: CDR1 SNHLY and CDR2 FYNNEI. The CDR3 runs 13 residues. The CDR3 nucleotides read TGTGCCACCCGGGGGGGCGAGAACACTGAAGCTTTCTTT. It specifies CATRGGENTEAFF.

This chain joins TRBV9 and TRBJ1-1; D gene uncertain. Germline V gives CDR1 SGDLS, CDR2 YYNGEE. This CDR3 is 12 amino acids long. Trimming cost V 4 bases and J 4 bases, with 8 bases left between them. In DNA, the CDR3 is TGTGCCAGCAGCCCCGTCCTCACTGAAGCTTTCTTT. Amino acids: CASSPVLTEAFF.

This chain joins TRBV19 and TRBJ1-1, with TRBD1 matching over 11 bases. This CDR3 comprises 15 residues. The ends lost 1 base at V and 4 bases at J; junction bases unmatched: 2. CDR1 and CDR2 (germline): LNHDA, SQIVND (reference sequence). CDR3 sequence: CASSIGGTGGTEAFF. CDR3 DNA: TGTGCCAGTAGTATAGGGGGGACAGGGGGCACTGAAGCTTTCTTT.

DNA of the CDR3: TGTGCCAGCAGCTTGACAGGGGAAGCCTACGAGCAGTACTTC. This translates into CASSLTGEAYEQYF. This chain joins TRBV5-6 and TRBJ2-7, with 7 positions matching TRBD1. Germline V gives CDR1 SGHDT, CDR2 YYEEEE. The CDR3 is 14 residues long. J gave up 2 bases and V 1 base, and 3 bases lay outside the gene matches.

J is TRBJ1-1 and V is TRBV11-2; D gene unclear. Germline V CDR1 and CDR2: SGHAT, FQNNGV. CDR3 length: 15 residues. The V gene lost 0 bases and the J gene lost 2 bases, with 10 bases spanning the gap. The CDR3 DNA follows: TGTGCCAGCAGCTTAGATCATGGCAGAAACACTGAAGCTTTCTTT. Translation gives CASSLDHGRNTEAFF.

V gene TRBV19 combines with J gene TRBJ1-1, with D uncertain. The V end lost 3 bases, the J end lost 4 bases, and 15 bases lay between the germline ends. This CDR3 is 15 amino acids long. Germline values: CDR1 LNHDA, CDR2 SQIVND (reference sequence). The CDR3 coding sequence is TGTGCCAGTAGTATCGTCGGGGAGTTGGGCACTGAAGCTTTCTTT. This gives the protein CASSIVGELGTEAFF.

The chain is built from TRBV7-9 and TRBJ1-1, with unresolved D. CDR1 is SEHNR, CDR2 FQNEAQ, per germline (reference sequence). CDR3 length: 14 amino acids. The V end was cut by 3 bases, the J end by 4 bases, with 12 bases between. CDR3 nucleotide sequence: TGTGCCAGCAGCTTTGGCGGTGGTGGCACTGAAGCTTTCTTT. Its protein is CASSFGGGGTEAFF. The whole variable domain, remainder taken from reference TRBV7-9 and TRBJ1-1, is DTGVSQNPRHKITKRGQNVTFRCDPISEHNRLYWYRQTLGQGPEFLTYFQNEAQLEKSRLLSDRFSAERPKGSFSTLEIQRTEQGDSAMYLCASSFGGGGTEAFFGQGTRLTVV.

The chain recombines TRBV7-9 with TRBJ2-5, with TRBD2 matching 14 bases. Germline loops: CDR1 SEHNR, CDR2 FQNEAQ (reference sequence). The CDR3 spans 16 residues. The V gene end was trimmed by 6 bases and the J gene end by 5 bases; junction bases not matched to a gene: 8. CDR3: CASRSPGLAGVETQYF. The DNA for the CDR3 is TGTGCCAGCAGGTCCCCGGGACTAGCGGGGGTGGAGACCCAGTACTTC.

The table lists this clone with a few counts. This chain uses TRBV5-6 with TRBJ1-4, with 9 positions matching TRBD1. CDR3 length: 14 residues. Germline V lookup: CDR1 SGHDT, CDR2 YYEEEE. V shed 4 bases and J 7 bases; nucleotides not matched to a gene: 5. DNA of the CDR3: TGTGCCAGCAGCCTAGGACAGGGGCCTGAAAAACTGTTTTTT. Amino acids: CASSLGQGPEKLFF.

This chain links TRBV7-8 with TRBJ1-4; TRBD1 agrees at 10 bases. The trim removed 3 bases at V and 8 bases at J, leaving 3 bases unmatched. Germline V gives CDR1 SGHVS, CDR2 FQNEAQ. The CDR3 is 14 residues long. CDR3 in DNA: TGTGCCAGCAGCTTGGGGACAGGGGACGAAAAACTGTTTTTT. This translates into CASSLGTGDEKLFF.

This chain connects TRBV7-9 to TRBJ2-7; the match to TRBD2 covers 12 bases. Germline values: CDR1 SEHNR, CDR2 FQNEAQ (reference sequence). J gave up 0 bases and V 2 bases, and 8 bases lay outside the gene matches. This CDR3 is 18 amino acids long. The CDR3 loop reads CASSLFATSGGTSYEQYF. CDR3 coding DNA: TGTGCCAGCAGCTTATTTGCCACTAGCGGGGGGACCTCCTACGAGCAGTACTTC.

The chain carries TRBV7-9 and TRBJ2-5, with TRBD1 as a possible D gene (5 bases). Trimming removed 4 bases at V and 5 bases at J, with 14 bases between. This CDR3 is built from 14 residues. Germline V gene data show CDR1 as SEHNR and CDR2 as FQNEAQ (reference sequence). The DNA for the CDR3 is TGTGCCAGCAGCTCGACAGTTAAATGGGAGACCCAGTACTTC. This codes for CASSSTVKWETQYF.

The chain carries TRBV29-1 and TRBJ2-7, with D perhaps matching TRBD2 (6 bases). Trimming removed 1 base at V and 2 bases at J, with 9 bases between. Germline values: CDR1 SQVTM, CDR2 ANQGSEA. CDR3 length: 13 residues. CDR3 in amino acids: CSVEGEDPYEQYF. The CDR3 DNA reads TGCAGCGTTGAAGGGGAGGATCCCTACGAGCAGTACTTC.

This clone has only a few counts. The rearrangement uses TRBV5-1 and TRBJ2-6; 8 bases map to TRBD1. Germline V gives CDR1 SGHRS, CDR2 YFSETQ. The CDR3 runs to 17 residues. Trimming removed 4 bases from V and 0 bases from J; junction bases left unmatched: 6. This CDR3 reads CASSPTGADSGANVLTF. CDR3 bases: TGCGCCAGCAGCCCGACAGGGGCCGACTCTGGGGCCAACGTCCTGACTTTC.

The rearrangement uses TRBV10-3 and TRBJ2-2; 9 bases line up with TRBD2. The V gene's germline CDR1 is ENHRY and CDR2 SYGVKD. The V and J ends lost 6 bases and 4 bases, in that order; junction bases with no gene match: 3. The CDR3 loop spans 14 amino acids. CDR3 sequence reads: CAIRAGGRTGELFF. Here the CDR3 DNA reads TGTGCCATCAGGGCGGGGGGGCGCACCGGGGAGCTGTTTTTT.